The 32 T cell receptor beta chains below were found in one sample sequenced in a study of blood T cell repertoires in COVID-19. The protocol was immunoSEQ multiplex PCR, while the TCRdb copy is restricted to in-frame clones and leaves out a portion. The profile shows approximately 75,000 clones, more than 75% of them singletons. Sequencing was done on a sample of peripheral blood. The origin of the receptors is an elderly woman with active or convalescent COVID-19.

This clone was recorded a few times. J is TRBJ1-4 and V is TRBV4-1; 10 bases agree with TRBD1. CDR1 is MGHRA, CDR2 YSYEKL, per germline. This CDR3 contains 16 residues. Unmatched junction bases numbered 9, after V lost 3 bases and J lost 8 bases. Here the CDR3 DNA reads TGCGCCAGCAGCCAGGTCCCCGGGACAGGGGAAGAAAAACTGTTTTTT. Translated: CASSQVPGTGEEKLFF.

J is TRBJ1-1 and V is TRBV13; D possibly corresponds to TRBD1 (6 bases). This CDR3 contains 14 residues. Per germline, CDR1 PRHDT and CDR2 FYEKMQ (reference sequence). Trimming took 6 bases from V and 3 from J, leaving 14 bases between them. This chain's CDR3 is CASRLQGRDTEAFF. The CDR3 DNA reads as TGTGCCAGCAGGTTGCAGGGGCGCGACACTGAAGCTTTCTTT.

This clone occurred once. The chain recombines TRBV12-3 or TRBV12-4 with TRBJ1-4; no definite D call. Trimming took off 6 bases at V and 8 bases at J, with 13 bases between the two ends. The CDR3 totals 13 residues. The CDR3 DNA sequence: TGTGCCAGCAGCCCACATTATCGCGAAAAACTGTTTTTT. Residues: CASSPHYREKLFF.

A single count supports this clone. The CDR3 protein is CASSSSGGPFLEQYF. For the CDR3, the DNA is TGTGCCAGCAGTTCTAGCGGGGGCCCATTCCTGGAGCAGTACTTC. The V gene is TRBV28, the J gene TRBJ2-7, with 10 bases identical to TRBD2. With V trimmed by 4 bases and J by 7 bases, 10 bases remained unmatched. This CDR3 has 15 amino acids. Germline loops: CDR1 MDHEN, CDR2 SYDVKM.

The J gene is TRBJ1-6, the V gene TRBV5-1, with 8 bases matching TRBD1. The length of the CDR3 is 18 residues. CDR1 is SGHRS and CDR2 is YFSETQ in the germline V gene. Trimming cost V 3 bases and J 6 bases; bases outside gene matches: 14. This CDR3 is CASSSPARPGQVNSPLHF. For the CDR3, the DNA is TGCGCCAGCAGCTCTCCCGCCCGACCGGGACAGGTTAATTCACCCCTCCACTTT.

CDR3 nucleotides: TGTGCCAGCAGTTTGACAGAGGGGGAGACTGAAGCTTTCTTT. Protein: CASSLTEGETEAFF. The chain has TRBV28 and TRBJ1-1; weak D call: TRBD1 (6 bases). Deletions cut 3 bases from V and 5 bases from J, with 13 bases between. CDR3 length equals 14 residues. Per germline, CDR1 MDHEN and CDR2 SYDVKM.

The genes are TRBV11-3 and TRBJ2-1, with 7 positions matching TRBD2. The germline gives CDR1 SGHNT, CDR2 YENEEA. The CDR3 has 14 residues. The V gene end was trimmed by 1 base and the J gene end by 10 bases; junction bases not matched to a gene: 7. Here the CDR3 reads CASSLGGGGPEQFF. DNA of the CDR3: TGTGCCAGCAGCTTAGGGGGGGGTGGACCGGAGCAGTTCTTC.

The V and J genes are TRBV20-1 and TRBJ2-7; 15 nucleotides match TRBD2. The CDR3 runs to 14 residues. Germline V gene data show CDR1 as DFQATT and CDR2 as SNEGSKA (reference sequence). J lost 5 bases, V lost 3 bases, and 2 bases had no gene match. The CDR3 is CSASGTSGGNEQYF. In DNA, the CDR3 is TGCAGTGCTAGTGGGACTAGCGGGGGGAACGAGCAGTACTTC.

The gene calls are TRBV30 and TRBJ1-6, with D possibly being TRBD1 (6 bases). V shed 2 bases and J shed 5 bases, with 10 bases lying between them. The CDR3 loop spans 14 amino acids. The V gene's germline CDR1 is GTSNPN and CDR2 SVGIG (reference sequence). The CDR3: CAWSRTDNNSPLHF. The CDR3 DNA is TGTGCCTGGAGTCGGACAGATAATAATTCACCCCTCCACTTT.

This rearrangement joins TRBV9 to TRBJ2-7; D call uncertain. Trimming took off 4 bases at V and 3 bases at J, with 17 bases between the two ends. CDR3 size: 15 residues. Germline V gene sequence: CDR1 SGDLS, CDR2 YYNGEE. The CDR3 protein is CASSPRLSGYYEQYF. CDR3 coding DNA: TGTGCCAGCAGCCCCCGACTCTCTGGGTACTACGAGCAGTACTTC.

The CDR3 reads CAHRGVGGYEQYF. Written as DNA, the CDR3 is TGTGCCCACCGGGGTGTAGGGGGATACGAGCAGTACTTC. The chain employs TRBV10-3 and TRBJ2-7, with D possibly matching TRBD1 (6 bases). The CDR3 is 13 residues long. V was cut by 11 bases and J by 4 bases, with 18 bases left in between. From germline, CDR1 is ENHRY and CDR2 SYGVKD.

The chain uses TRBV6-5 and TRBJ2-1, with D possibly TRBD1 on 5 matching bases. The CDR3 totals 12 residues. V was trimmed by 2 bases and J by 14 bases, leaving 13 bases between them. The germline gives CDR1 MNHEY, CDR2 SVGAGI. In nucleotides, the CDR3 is TGTGCCAGCAGTTACACCAGGGATTTGGAGTTCTTC. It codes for CASSYTRDLEFF.

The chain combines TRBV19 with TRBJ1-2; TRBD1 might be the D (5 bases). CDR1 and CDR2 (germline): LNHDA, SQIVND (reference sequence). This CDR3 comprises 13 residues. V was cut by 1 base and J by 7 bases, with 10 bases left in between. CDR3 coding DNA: TGTGCCAGTAGTATAGCAAGGGGAAGTGGCTACACCTTC. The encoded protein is CASSIARGSGYTF.

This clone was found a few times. This chain's CDR3 is CASSRVSGNEKNTEAFF. The CDR3 bases are TGTGCCAGCAGCCGGGTATCAGGAAATGAGAAGAACACTGAAGCTTTCTTT. The J gene is TRBJ1-1, the V gene TRBV3-1 (or the pseudogene TRBV3-2); D gene ambiguous. This CDR3 region has 17 residues. The V end was cut by 4 bases, the J end by 1 base, with 19 bases between. Germline V gene lookup returns CDR1 LGHDT and CDR2 YNNKEL (reference sequence).

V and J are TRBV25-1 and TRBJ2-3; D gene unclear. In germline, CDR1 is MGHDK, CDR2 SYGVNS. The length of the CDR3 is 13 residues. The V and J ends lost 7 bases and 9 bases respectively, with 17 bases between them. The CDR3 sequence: CASIVNGLSTQYF. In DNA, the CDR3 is TGTGCCAGCATTGTAAACGGTTTGAGCACGCAGTATTTT. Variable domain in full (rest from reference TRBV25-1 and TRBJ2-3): EADIYQTPRYLVIGTGKKITLECSQTMGHDKMYWYQQDPGMELHLIHYSYGVNSTEKGDLSSESTVSRIRTEHFPLTLESARPSHTSQYLCASIVNGLSTQYFGPGTRLTVL.

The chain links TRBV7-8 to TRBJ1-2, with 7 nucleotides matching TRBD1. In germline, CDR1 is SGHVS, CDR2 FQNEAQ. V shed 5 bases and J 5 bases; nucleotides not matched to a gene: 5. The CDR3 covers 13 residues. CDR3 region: CASSPTRGYGYTF. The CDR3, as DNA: TGTGCCAGCAGCCCCACCAGGGGGTATGGCTACACCTTC.

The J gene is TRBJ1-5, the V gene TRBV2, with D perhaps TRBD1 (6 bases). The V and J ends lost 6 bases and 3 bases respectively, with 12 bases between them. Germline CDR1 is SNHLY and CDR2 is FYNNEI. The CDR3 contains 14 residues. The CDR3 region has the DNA TGTGCCAGCAGCCGAGGACAGAACAATCAGCCCCAGCATTTT. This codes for CASSRGQNNQPQHF.

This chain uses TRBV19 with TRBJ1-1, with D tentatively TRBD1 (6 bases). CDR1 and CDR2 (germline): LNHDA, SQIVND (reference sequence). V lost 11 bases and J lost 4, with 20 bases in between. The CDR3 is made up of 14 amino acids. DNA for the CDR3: TGTGCCGTTACAGGGCTAGCCATGACCACTGAAGCTTTCTTT. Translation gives CAVTGLAMTTEAFF.

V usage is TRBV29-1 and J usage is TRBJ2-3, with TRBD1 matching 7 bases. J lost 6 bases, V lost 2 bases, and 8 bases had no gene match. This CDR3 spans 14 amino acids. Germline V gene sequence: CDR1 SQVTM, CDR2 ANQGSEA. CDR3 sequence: CSVEHRQGVDTQYF. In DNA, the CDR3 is TGCAGCGTTGAACATCGACAGGGCGTGGATACGCAGTATTTT.

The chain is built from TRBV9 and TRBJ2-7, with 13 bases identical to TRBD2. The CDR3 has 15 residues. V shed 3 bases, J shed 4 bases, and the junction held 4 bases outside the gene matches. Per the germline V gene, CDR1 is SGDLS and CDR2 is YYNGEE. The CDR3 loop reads CASSETGLAGYEQYF. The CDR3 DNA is TGTGCCAGCAGCGAGACGGGACTAGCGGGGTACGAGCAGTACTTC. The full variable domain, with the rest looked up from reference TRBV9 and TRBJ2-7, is DSGVTQTPKHLITATGQRVTLRCSPRSGDLSVYWYQQSLDQGLQFLIQYYNGEERAKGNILERFSAQQFPDLHSELNLSSLELGDSALYFCASSETGLAGYEQYFGPGTRLTVT.

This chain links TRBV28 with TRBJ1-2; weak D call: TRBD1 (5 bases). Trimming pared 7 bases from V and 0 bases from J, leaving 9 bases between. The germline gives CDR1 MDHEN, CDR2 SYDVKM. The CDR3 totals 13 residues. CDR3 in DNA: TGTGCCAGCAAGGGGTTAGCTAACTATGGCTACACCTTC. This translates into CASKGLANYGYTF.

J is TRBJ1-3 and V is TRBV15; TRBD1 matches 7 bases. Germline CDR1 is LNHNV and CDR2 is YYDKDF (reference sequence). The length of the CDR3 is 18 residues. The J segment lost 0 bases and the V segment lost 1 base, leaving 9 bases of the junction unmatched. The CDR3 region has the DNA TGTGCCACCAGCAGAGCCGGGACAGCCTCTTCCTCTGGAAACACCATATATTTT. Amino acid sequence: CATSRAGTASSSGNTIYF.

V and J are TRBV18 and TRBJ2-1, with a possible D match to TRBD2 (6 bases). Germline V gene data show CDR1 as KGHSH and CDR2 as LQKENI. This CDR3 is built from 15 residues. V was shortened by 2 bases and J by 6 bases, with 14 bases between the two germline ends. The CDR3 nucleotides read TGTGCCAGCTCACCAAGTGGAGGGGCCGTCAATGAGCAGTTCTTC. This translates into CASSPSGGAVNEQFF.

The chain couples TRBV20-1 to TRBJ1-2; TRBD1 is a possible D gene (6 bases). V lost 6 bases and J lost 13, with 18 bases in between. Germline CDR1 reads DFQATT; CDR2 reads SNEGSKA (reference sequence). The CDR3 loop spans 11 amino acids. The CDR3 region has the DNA TGCAGTGCCGAGTGGGCAGGGGACGCCACCTTC. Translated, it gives CSAEWAGDATF.

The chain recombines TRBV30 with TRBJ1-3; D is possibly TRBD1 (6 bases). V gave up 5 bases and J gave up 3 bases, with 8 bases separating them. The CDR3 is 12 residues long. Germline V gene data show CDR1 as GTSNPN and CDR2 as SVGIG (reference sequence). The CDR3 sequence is CAWGGLGNTIYF. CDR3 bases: TGTGCCTGGGGGGGGCTTGGAAACACCATATATTTT. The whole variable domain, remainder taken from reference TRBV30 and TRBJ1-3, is SQTIHQWPATLVQPVGSPLSLECTVEGTSNPNLYWYRQAAGRGLQLLFYSVGIGQISSEVPQNLSASRPQDRQFILSSKKLLLSDSGFYLCAWGGLGNTIYFGEGSWLTVV.

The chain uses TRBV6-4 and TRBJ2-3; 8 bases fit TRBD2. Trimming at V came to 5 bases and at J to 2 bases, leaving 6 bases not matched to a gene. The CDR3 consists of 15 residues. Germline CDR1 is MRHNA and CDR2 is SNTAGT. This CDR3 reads CASSRSGGLTDTQYF. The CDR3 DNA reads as TGTGCCAGCAGTCGAAGCGGGGGCCTCACAGATACGCAGTATTTT.

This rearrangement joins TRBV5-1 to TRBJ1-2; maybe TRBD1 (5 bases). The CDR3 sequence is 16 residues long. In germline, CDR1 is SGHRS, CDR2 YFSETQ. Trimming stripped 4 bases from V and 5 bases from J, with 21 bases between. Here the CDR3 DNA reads TGCGCCAGCAGCCCTGTTGGGGACCCGGACTATTATGGCTACACCTTC. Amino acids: CASSPVGDPDYYGYTF. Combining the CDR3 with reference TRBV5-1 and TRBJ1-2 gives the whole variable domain KAGVTQTPRYLIKTRGQQVTLSCSPISGHRSVSWYQQTPGQGLQFLFEYFSETQRNKGNFPGRFSGRQFSNSRSEMNVSTLELGDSALYLCASSPVGDPDYYGYTFGSGTRLTVV.

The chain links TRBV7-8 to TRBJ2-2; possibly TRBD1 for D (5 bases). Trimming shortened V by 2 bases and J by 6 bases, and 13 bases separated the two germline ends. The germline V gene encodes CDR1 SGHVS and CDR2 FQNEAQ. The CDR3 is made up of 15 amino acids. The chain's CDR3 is CASSLSSGSPGELFF. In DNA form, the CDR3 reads TGTGCCAGCAGCTTATCGTCAGGGTCCCCCGGGGAGCTGTTTTTT.

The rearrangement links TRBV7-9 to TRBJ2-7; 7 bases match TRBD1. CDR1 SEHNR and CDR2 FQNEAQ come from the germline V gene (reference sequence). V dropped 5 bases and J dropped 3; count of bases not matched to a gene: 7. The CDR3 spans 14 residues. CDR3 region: CASSLRWDSYEQYF. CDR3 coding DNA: TGTGCCAGCAGCCTGCGCTGGGACAGCTACGAGCAGTACTTC.

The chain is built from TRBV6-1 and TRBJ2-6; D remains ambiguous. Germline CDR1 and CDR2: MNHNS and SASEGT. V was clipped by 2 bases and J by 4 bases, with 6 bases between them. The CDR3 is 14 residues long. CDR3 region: CASSEQSGANVLTF. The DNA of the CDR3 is TGTGCCAGCAGTGAACAGTCCGGGGCCAACGTCCTGACTTTC.

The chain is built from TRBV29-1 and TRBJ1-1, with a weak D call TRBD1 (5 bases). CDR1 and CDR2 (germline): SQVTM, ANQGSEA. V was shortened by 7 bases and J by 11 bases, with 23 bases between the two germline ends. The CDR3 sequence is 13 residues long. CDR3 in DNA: TGCAGCGGGGGGTGGTCCCTTCCTCAGGCTGCTTTCTTT. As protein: CSGGWSLPQAAFF.

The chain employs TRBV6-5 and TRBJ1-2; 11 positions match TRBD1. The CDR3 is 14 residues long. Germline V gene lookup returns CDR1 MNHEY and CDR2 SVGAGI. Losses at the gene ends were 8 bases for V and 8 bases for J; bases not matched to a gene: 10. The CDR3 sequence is CASRSGTGGTGYTF. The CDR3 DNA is TGTGCCAGCCGGTCCGGGACAGGGGGAACCGGCTACACCTTC.